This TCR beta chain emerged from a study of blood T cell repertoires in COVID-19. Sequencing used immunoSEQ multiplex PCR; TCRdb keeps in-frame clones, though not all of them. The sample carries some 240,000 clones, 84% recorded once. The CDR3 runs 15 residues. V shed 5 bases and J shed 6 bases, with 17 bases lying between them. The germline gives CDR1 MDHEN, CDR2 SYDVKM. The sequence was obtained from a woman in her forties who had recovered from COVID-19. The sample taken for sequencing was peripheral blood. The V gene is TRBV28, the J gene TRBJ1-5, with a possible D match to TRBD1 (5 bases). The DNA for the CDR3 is TGTGCCAGCAGTACACCGCTGGGCGGGGGTCAGCCCCAGCATTTT. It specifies CASSTPLGGGQPQHF. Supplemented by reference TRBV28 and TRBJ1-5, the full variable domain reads DVKVTQSSRYLVKRTGEKVFLECVQDMDHENMFWYRQDPGLGLRLIYFSYDVKMKEKGDIPEGYSVSREKKERFSLILESASTNQTSMYLCASSTPLGGGQPQHFGDGTRLSIL.